This T cell receptor beta chain was retrieved from a study of T cells in Graves' hyperthyroidism and ophthalmopathy. Per germline, CDR1 MNHEY and CDR2 SMNVEV (reference sequence). The CDR3 runs to 14 residues. V lost 2 bases, J lost 3 bases, and 7 bases lay in between. Fresh peripheral blood, 10 ml, yielded the PBMCs. The CDR3 regions of TCR beta were amplified from RNA transcripts. Initially, a first-round RT-PCR of the TCR CDR3 employed the HTBI primer set. MiXCR, applied by TCRdb to the multiplex PCR reads, yields one record per CDR3 protein. The repertoire holds about 320,000 distinct CDR3 sequences, with approximately 16% as singletons. This clonotype was recorded a few times.

Material: blood. This rearrangement joins TRBV27 to TRBJ1-4; D is ambiguous. The sequence came from a man aged 25-45 years with Graves' hyperthyroidism. The CDR3: CASSLVGANEKLFF. The CDR3 region has the DNA TGTGCCAGCAGTTTAGTGGGAGCTAATGAAAAACTGTTTTTT.